This T cell receptor (beta chain) was sequenced for a study of T cells in Graves' hyperthyroidism and ophthalmopathy. RNA transcripts provided the source from which TCR beta CDR3 regions were amplified. RT-PCR in the first round (using the HTBI primer set) targeted the TCR CDR3. TCRdb re-derived calls from the multiplex PCR reads in MiXCR, one entry per CDR3 protein. The data contain 450,000 to 650,000 distinct CDR3 sequences, around 21% of them seen just once; the ten biggest clones take up approximately 25%. Germline V gene data show CDR1 as SGHTA and CDR2 as FQGTGA. The CDR3 has 12 amino acids. V was clipped by 8 bases and J by 7 bases; unmatched bases: 6. Patients showing uncontrolled infection, other autoimmune disease, pregnancy or lactation were ineligible. This clonotype appeared a single time.

This receptor was obtained from a man in his late teens or twenties with Graves' hyperthyroidism. Sequenced: blood. This sequence joins TRBV7-3 and TRBJ1-1; 8 bases line up with TRBD1. The CDR3: CASGYGTGEAFF. Here the CDR3 DNA reads TGTGCCAGCGGTTACGGGACAGGTGAAGCTTTCTTT.